The clone carrying this T cell receptor beta chain appeared a single time. These data are taken from a study of shared T cell receptors in the human thymus. This CDR3 has 12 residues. CDR1 is SGHDT and CDR2 is YYEEEE in the germline V gene. The V and J ends lost 3 bases and 8 bases respectively, with 11 bases between them. Profiling relied on immunoSEQ multiplex PCR, and the TCRdb table lists in-frame clones only, not all of them. The table lists hundreds of thousands of clones, around 89% of them singletons, with around 0.0099% in the top ten. The data were also submitted as part of a second study, on human thymus T cells.

The TCR sequence derives from a boy under three years old with a congenital heart defect. V is TRBV5-6 and J is TRBJ1-1; TRBD1 is a possible D gene (6 bases). Sequences were obtained from thymocytes. CDR3 region: CASSSQGSEAFF. Written as DNA, the CDR3 is TGTGCCAGCAGCTCACAGGGATCCGAAGCTTTCTTT.